This T cell receptor beta chain was sequenced during a study of T cells in Graves' hyperthyroidism and ophthalmopathy. Broader study findings: The authors' 13 V-J model separated ophthalmopathy from stable hyperthyroidism.

Template material for amplifying TCR beta CDR3 regions consisted of RNA transcripts. The HTBI primer set drove a first-round RT-PCR of the TCR CDR3. TCRdb fed the multiplex PCR reads into MiXCR, producing one record per CDR3 protein. The table lists around 480,000 distinct CDR3 sequences, approximately 14% of them singletons. At least ten counts were recorded for this clonotype. No antigen is known for it. Germline CDR1 is LGHDT and CDR2 is YNNKEL (reference sequence). The CDR3 consists of 15 residues. Unmatched junction bases numbered 7, after V lost 6 bases and J lost 7 bases. Diagnosis rested on symptoms, serum thyroxine and TRAb, thyroid ultrasound, and orbital computed tomography.

This receptor was taken from a young woman with Graves' hyperthyroidism. Sequencing was done on a sample of blood. The chain links TRBV3-1 to TRBJ2-1, with TRBD2 matching 12 bases. The CDR3 region has the DNA TGTGCCAGCAGTGAGACTAGCGGGAGTGGTAATGAGCAGTTCTTC. Translated: CASSETSGSGNEQFF.